The rows below give T cell receptor beta chains drawn from one sample of a study of T-cell memory formation after mild COVID-19. TCRdb passed the 5' RACE reads through MiXCR, listing each CDR3 protein once. The sample carries about 58,000 distinct CDR3 sequences, 25% to 35% recorded once. The sequenced sample consisted of PBMCs or a T cell subset sorted from them (not recorded which). The receptor source for this set is a man younger than 35 who had mild COVID-19 (a few samples of this study predate the infection). Cell type and time point are not known. The CDR3 runs from the conserved cysteine through the conserved F or W. D genes are given only for firm matches. The size of a clone is reported for some rows only, either as once, few or many, or as a class for expanded clones.

TRBJ2-2 TRBV7-9 . . CASSPKVRKNTGELFF TGTGCCAGCAGCCCCAAGGTCAGGAAGAACACCGGGGAGCTGTTTTTT
TRBJ2-7 TRBV4-1 . few CASSQGRGAGLRQYF TGCGCCAGCAGCCAGGGGAGGGGGGCAGGGCTCAGGCAGTACTTC
TRBJ2-5 TRBV12-3/TRBV12-4 . . CASSLARGNWSKTQYF TGTGCCAGCAGTTTAGCGCGTGGGAATTGGAGCAAGACCCAGTACTTC
TRBJ2-5 TRBV7-2 TRBD2 . CASSTIAGGYQETQYF TGTGCCAGCAGCACTATAGCGGGGGGGTACCAAGAGACCCAGTACTTC
TRBJ2-2 TRBV4-1 . . CASSQERGTGELFF TGCGCCAGCAGCCAAGAGCGAGGGACCGGGGAGCTGTTTTTT
TRBJ2-1 TRBV28 . few CASSSGVSSYNEQFF TGTGCCAGCAGTTCTGGGGTGAGCTCCTACAATGAGCAGTTCTTC
TRBJ2-7 TRBV12-5 . few CASGLPGTHYEQYF TGTGCTAGTGGTTTGCCAGGGACACACTACGAGCAGTACTTC
TRBJ1-1 TRBV7-9 . . CASSLALTEAFF TGTGCCAGCAGCTTAGCCCTCACTGAAGCTTTCTTT
TRBJ1-2 TRBV29-1 . . CSVPRGFYGYTF TGCAGCGTCCCGCGGGGGTTCTATGGCTACACCTTC
TRBJ1-1 TRBV7-2 . few CASSLLTEAFF TGTGCCAGCAGCTTACTCACTGAAGCTTTCTTT
TRBJ2-5 TRBV7-9 TRBD1 . CASSSDRDTQYF TGTGCCAGCAGCTCGGACAGGGACACCCAGTACTTC
TRBJ2-3 TRBV11-1 . few CASSPGRYGTSTDTQYF TGTGCCAGCAGCCCGGGGCGGTACGGGACCTCCACAGATACGCAGTATTTT
TRBJ1-1 TRBV11-2 . . CASSNPGVDNTEAFF TGTGCCAGCAGCAACCCAGGGGTTGACAACACTGAAGCTTTCTTT
TRBJ2-1 TRBV27 . few CASGGARSSYNEQFF TGTGCCAGCGGGGGGGCTCGAAGCTCCTACAATGAGCAGTTCTTC
TRBJ1-5 TRBV7-3 TRBD1 . CASSSRARDRELGDQPQHF TGTGCCAGCTCATCCAGAGCCCGGGACAGGGAACTTGGGGATCAGCCCCAGCATTTT
TRBJ1-1 TRBV4-3 . . CASSQALVENTEAFF TGCGCCAGCAGCCAGGCCTTGGTGGAGAACACTGAAGCTTTCTTT
TRBJ2-6 TRBV25-1 . . CASSGLSHSGANVLTF TGTGCCAGCAGCGGACTTTCGCACTCTGGGGCCAACGTCCTGACTTTC
TRBJ2-3 TRBV5-1 TRBD2 few CASSGEGTDTQYF TGCGCCAGCAGTGGGGAGGGCACAGATACCCAGTATTTT
TRBJ2-3 TRBV5-1 . few CASSLEQNTDTQYF TGCGCCAGCAGCTTGGAACAGAACACAGATACGCAGTATTTT
TRBJ2-1 TRBV6-2/TRBV6-3 . many CASSYGNEQFF TGTGCCAGCAGTTACGGCAATGAGCAGTTCTTC
TRBJ1-5 TRBV4-1 . . CASSQVVQSRNQPQHF TGCGCCAGCAGCCAAGTGGTTCAGAGTCGCAATCAGCCCCAGCATTTT
TRBJ1-2 TRBV4-1 . . CASSQSGGSGYGYTF TGCGCCAGCAGCCAAAGTGGAGGGAGCGGCTATGGCTACACCTTC
TRBJ2-3 TRBV13 . few CASSLGLAIDTQYF TGTGCCAGCAGCTTGGGGCTAGCAATTGATACGCAGTATTTT
TRBJ1-1 TRBV10-3 . . CAISESEGIGTEAFF TGTGCCATCAGTGAGTCGGAGGGGATCGGCACTGAAGCTTTCTTT
TRBJ2-3 TRBV7-2 . . CASSPSGGRADTQYF TGTGCCAGCAGCCCATCGGGGGGCCGCGCAGATACGCAGTATTTT
TRBJ1-5 TRBV4-2 . few CASSPLGRDNQPQHF TGTGCCAGCAGCCCCCTCGGACGGGACAATCAGCCCCAGCATTTT
TRBJ2-1 TRBV2 . . CASSDVSRWQFF TGTGCCAGCAGTGACGTGAGCAGGTGGCAGTTCTTC
TRBJ1-6 TRBV27 . . CASSFGRNSPLHF TGTGCCAGCAGTTTTGGACGTAATTCACCCCTCCACTTT
TRBJ1-1 TRBV7-9 . few CASSGRRGANTEAFF TGTGCCAGCAGCGGGAGGAGGGGGGCGAACACTGAAGCTTTCTTT
TRBJ1-1 TRBV7-2 . few CASSLWVLNTEAFF TGTGCCAGCAGCTTATGGGTGTTGAACACTGAAGCTTTCTTT
TRBJ2-1 TRBV27 . . CASSSGYGNEQFF TGTGCCAGCAGTTCAGGGTACGGGAATGAGCAGTTCTTC
TRBJ1-1 TRBV9 . . CASSAPVNTEAFF TGTGCCAGCAGCGCTCCTGTGAACACTGAAGCTTTCTTT
TRBJ1-4 TRBV7-9 . many CASTNNPNEKLFF TGTGCCAGCACCAACAATCCTAATGAAAAACTGTTTTTT
TRBJ2-4 TRBV12-3/TRBV12-4 . . CASSPQGGSDIQYF TGTGCCAGCAGCCCACAGGGTGGGTCGGACATTCAGTACTTC
TRBJ2-7 TRBV6-5 . few CASSYSGQGEQYF TGTGCCAGCAGTTACTCGGGGCAGGGGGAGCAGTACTTC
TRBJ2-7 TRBV5-6 . . CASSSELPGPHYEQYF TGTGCCAGCAGCTCTGAACTACCGGGACCCCACTACGAGCAGTACTTC
TRBJ2-7 TRBV7-2 TRBD1 many CASSFRDRGSYEQYF TGTGCCAGCAGCTTCCGGGACAGGGGGTCCTACGAGCAGTACTTC
TRBJ1-2 TRBV12-3/TRBV12-4 TRBD1 . CASSAGRQGSEGYTF TGTGCCAGCAGTGCCGGACGACAGGGCTCCGAAGGCTACACCTTC
TRBJ1-2 TRBV7-6 . . CASSYLGGGGYTF TGTGCCAGCAGCTACCTTGGAGGGGGTGGCTACACCTTC
TRBJ2-6 TRBV3-1 . few CASSQERSGGGANVLTF TGTGCCAGCAGCCAAGAGAGGTCGGGTGGTGGGGCCAACGTCCTGACTTTC
TRBJ2-3 TRBV6-2/TRBV6-3 TRBD1 few CASSRDRSTDTQYF TGTGCCAGCAGTCGGGACAGAAGCACAGATACGCAGTATTTT
TRBJ2-7 TRBV12-3/TRBV12-4 . many CASRRGPSYEQYF TGTGCCAGCAGACGGGGGCCCTCCTACGAGCAGTACTTC
TRBJ1-2 TRBV10-3 . . CAINPLIGIFNNGYTF TGTGCCATCAATCCTCTTATAGGGATTTTTAATAATGGCTACACCTTC
TRBJ2-4 TRBV7-6 TRBD1 few CASSSGQGVDIQYF TGTGCCAGCAGTTCGGGACAGGGGGTGGACATTCAGTACTTC
TRBJ2-3 TRBV7-6 . . CASSSGVGYTDTQYF TGTGCCAGCAGCTCGGGGGTCGGCTACACAGATACGCAGTATTTT
TRBJ2-3 TRBV7-9 . . CASSPDTQYF TGTGCCAGCTCCCCAGATACGCAGTATTTT
TRBJ2-2 TRBV9 . . CASSLSTGELFF TGTGCCAGCAGTTTATCCACCGGGGAGCTGTTTTTT
TRBJ2-2 TRBV27 . . CASSLLQAVTGELFF TGTGCCAGCAGTTTATTGCAGGCGGTGACCGGGGAGCTGTTTTTT
TRBJ2-1 TRBV20-1 . . CSARDQGRAHEQFF TGCAGTGCTAGAGATCAGGGTAGGGCCCATGAGCAGTTCTTC